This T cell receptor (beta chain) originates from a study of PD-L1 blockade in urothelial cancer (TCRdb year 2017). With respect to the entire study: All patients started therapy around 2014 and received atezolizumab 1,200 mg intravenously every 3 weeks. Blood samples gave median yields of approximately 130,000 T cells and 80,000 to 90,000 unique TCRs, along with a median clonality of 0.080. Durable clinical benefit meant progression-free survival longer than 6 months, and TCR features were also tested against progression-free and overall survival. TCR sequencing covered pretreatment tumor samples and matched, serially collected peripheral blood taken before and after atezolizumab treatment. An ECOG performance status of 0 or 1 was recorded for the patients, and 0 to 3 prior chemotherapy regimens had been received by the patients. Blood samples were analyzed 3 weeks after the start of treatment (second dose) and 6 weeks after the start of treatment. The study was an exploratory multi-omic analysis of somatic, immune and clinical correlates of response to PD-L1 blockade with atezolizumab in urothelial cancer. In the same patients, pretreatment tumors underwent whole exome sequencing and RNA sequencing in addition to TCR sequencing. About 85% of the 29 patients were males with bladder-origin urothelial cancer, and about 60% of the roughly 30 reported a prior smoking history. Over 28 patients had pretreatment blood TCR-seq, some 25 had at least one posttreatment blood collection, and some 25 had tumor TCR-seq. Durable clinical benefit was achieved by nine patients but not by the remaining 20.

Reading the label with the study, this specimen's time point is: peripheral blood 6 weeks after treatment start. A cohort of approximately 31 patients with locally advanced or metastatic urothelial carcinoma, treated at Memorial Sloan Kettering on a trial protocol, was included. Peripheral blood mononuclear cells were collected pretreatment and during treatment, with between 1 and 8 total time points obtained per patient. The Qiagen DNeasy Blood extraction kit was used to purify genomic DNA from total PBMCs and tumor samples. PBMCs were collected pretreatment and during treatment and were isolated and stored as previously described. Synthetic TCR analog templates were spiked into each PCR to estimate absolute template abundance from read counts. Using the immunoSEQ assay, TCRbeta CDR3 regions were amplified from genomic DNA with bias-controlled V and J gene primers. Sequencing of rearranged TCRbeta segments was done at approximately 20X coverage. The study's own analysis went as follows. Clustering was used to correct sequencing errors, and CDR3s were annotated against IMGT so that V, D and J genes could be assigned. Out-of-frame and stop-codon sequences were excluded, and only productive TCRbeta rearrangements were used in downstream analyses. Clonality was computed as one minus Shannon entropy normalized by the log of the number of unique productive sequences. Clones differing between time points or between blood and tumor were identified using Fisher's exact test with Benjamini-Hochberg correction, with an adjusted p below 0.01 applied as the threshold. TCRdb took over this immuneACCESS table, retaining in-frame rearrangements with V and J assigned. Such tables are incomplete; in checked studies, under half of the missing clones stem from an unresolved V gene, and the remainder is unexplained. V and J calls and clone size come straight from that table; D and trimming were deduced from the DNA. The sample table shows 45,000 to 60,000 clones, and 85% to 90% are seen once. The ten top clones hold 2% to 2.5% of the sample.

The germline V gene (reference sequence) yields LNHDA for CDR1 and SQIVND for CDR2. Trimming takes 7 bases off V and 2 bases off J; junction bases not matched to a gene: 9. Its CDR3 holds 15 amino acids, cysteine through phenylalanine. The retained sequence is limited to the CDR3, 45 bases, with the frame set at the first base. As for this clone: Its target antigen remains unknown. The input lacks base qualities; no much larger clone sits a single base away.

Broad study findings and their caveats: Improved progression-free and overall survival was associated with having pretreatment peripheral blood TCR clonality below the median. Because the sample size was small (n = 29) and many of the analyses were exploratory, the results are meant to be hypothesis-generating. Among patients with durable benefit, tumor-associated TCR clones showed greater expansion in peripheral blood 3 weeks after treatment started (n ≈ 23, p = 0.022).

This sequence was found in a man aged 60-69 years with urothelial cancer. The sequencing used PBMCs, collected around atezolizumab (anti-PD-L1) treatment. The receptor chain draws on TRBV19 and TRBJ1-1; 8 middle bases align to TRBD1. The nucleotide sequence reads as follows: TGTGCCAGTACCTCCAGGGACAGGTTTAACACTGAAGCTTTCTTT. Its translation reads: CASTSRDRFNTEAFF.